This record looks at one T cell receptor (beta chain) sequence and its context. In the original workflow: Quantification of nucleated cells was approximated via reference gene primer amplification. Profiled with immunoSEQ multiplex PCR; TCRdb holds only in-frame clones, not every one. V and J calls and clone size are given by that table; D and trimming were obtained from the DNA. The sample lists 45,000 to 65,000 clones, more than 80% occurring once. The entry originates in a study of blood T cell repertoires in COVID-19. About the research overall: Acute and convalescent COVID-19 samples came from the United States, Italy and Spain. PBMCs, B-cell-depleted T cells, or T cells were the source of the cDNA or gDNA that made up the material.

V shed 6 bases and J 4 bases; nucleotides not matched to a gene: 7. Germline V lookup: CDR1 SGHVS, CDR2 FQNEAQ. This CDR3 has 14 residues. This TCR came from a man aged 35 to 55 with acute or convalescent COVID-19. V is TRBV7-8 and J is TRBJ2-7; TRBD1 aligns across 9 bases. The sequenced material came from peripheral blood. CDR3 protein: CASSGPGTGYEQYF. CDR3 bases: TGTGCCAGCAGTGGACCCGGGACAGGGTACGAGCAGTACTTC.